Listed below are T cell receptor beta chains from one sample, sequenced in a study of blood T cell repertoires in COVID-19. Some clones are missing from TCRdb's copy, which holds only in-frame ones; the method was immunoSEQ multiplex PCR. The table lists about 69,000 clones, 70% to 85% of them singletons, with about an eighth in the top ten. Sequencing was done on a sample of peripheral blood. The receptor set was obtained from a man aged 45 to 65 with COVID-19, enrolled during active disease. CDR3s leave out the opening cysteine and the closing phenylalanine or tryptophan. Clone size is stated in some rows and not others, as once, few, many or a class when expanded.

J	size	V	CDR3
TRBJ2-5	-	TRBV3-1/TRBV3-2	ASSQPNSQETQY
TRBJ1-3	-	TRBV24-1	ATNSRHTIY
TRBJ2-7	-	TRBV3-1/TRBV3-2	ASSQEPQQVQQY
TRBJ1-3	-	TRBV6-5	ASSSTGNSGNTIY
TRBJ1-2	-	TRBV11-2	ASSSIAWRDRAAYGYT
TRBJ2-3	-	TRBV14	ASSPSKGQFFTDTQY
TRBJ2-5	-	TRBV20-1	SASGRETQY
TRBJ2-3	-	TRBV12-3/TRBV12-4	ASRGLDTQY
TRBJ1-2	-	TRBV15	ATSSGQGTGYT
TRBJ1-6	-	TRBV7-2	ASSSQRGISYNSPLH
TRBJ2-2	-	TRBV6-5	ASSYPAAGELF
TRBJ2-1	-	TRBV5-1	ASSSGTDRGDNEQF
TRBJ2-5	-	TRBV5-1	ASSVGLAGGETQY
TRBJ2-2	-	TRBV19	ATGRGALNTGELF
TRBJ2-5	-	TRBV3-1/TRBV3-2	ASSQESGVETQY
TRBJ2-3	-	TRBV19	ASSIYTDTQY
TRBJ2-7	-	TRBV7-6	ASTPGRGGHEQY
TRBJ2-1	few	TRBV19	ASRLGTNNNEQF
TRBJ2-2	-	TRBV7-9	ASTRGYTGELF
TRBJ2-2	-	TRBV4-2	ASSQDRDRGNGELF
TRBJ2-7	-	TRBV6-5	ASSKLGLGEQY
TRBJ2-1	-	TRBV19	ASSPTGTSYNEQF